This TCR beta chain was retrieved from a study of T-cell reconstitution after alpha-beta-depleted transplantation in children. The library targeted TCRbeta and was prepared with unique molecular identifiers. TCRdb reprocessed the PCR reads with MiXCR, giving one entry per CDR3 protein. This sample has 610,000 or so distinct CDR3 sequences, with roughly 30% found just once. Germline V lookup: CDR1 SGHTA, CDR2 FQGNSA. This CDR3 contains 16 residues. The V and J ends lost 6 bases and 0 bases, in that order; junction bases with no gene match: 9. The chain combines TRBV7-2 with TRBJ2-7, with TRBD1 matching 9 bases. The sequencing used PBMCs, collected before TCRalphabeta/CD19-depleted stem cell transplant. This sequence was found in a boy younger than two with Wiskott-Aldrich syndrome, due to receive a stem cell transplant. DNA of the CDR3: TGTGCCAGCAGACGAACAGGGGGCTGGGGCTCCTACGAGCAGTACTTC. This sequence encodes CASRRTGGWGSYEQYF.